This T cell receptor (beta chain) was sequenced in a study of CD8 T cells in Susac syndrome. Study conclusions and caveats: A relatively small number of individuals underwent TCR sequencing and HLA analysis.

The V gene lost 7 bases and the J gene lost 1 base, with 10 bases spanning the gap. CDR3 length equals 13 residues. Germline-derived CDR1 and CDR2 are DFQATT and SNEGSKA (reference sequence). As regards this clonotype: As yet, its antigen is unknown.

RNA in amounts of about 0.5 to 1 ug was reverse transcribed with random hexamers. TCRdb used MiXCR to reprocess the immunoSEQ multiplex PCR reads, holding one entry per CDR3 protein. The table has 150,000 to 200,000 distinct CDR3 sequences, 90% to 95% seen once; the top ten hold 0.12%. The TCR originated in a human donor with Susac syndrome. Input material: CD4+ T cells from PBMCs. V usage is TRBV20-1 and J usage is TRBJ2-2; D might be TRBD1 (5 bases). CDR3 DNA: TGCAGTGTCAAAAGGGGGAACACCGGGGAGCTGTTTTTT. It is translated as CSVKRGNTGELFF.